These 17 T cell receptor beta chains were all obtained from the same sample, sequenced in a study of CD8 T cells in ankylosing spondylitis. TCRdb processed the 5' RACE reads anew with MiXCR; each CDR3 protein has one entry. The data contain 90,000 to 100,000 distinct CDR3 sequences, almost 8.5% of them seen just once; the ten biggest clones take up more than 9.5%. Material for sequencing was blood, either unsorted or a sorted T cell fraction (not recorded which). The receptors derive from a male donor with ankylosing spondylitis or in good health (not recorded which).

This clonotype has ten or more counts. The chain has TRBV7-9 and TRBJ2-3; the D is unclear. V was shortened by 2 bases and J by 2 bases, with 11 bases between the two germline ends. The CDR3 is 15 residues long. From germline, CDR1 is SEHNR and CDR2 FQNEAQ (reference sequence). The CDR3 here is CASSLSLITTDTQYF. In nucleotides, the CDR3 is TGTGCCAGCAGCTTATCACTAATTACCACAGATACGCAGTATTTT.

This clonotype has a handful of counts. The V call is TRBV2, the J call TRBJ2-2, with 7 nucleotides matching TRBD2. This CDR3 region has 13 residues. Looked up from germline, CDR1 is SNHLY and CDR2 is FYNNEI. Unmatched junction bases numbered 7, after V lost 8 bases and J lost 7 bases. This CDR3 is CASGAGVVGELFF. The CDR3 DNA reads TGTGCCAGCGGGGCGGGAGTCGTCGGGGAGCTGTTTTTT.

This clonotype was recorded at least ten times. The gene calls are TRBV5-6 and TRBJ1-2; D unresolved. The CDR3 covers 13 residues. Trimming shortened V by 4 bases and J by 7 bases, and 14 bases separated the two germline ends. Germline CDR1 reads SGHDT; CDR2 reads YYEEEE. DNA of the CDR3: TGTGCCAGCAGCCCGGCGGGTTCCGGTGGCTACACCTTC. Amino acids: CASSPAGSGGYTF.

This clonotype was picked up many times. V gene TRBV11-1 combines with J gene TRBJ2-3, with 10 bases that match TRBD2. CDR1 is SGHAT, CDR2 FQDESV, per germline (reference sequence). This CDR3 contains 19 residues. V gave up 0 bases and J gave up 3 bases; unmatched junction bases: 12. The CDR3, as DNA: TGTGCCAGCAGCTTAGCGACACTAGCGGGACCTAGGAGGACAGATACGCAGTATTTT. It codes for CASSLATLAGPRRTDTQYF.

This clonotype was seen many times. The J gene is TRBJ1-2, the V gene TRBV12-3 or TRBV12-4; D not certain. The CDR3 spans 17 residues. Deletions cut 8 bases from V and 8 bases from J, with 30 bases between. The CDR3 loop reads CASYSFRQSNGSRGYTF. The CDR3 nucleotides are TGTGCCAGCTATTCCTTCCGGCAGTCCAATGGGAGTCGGGGCTACACCTTC.

This clonotype was detected ten times or more. The chain links TRBV29-1 to TRBJ2-1; D possibly corresponds to TRBD1 (6 bases). The length of the CDR3 is 16 residues. Germline V gene lookup returns CDR1 SQVTM and CDR2 ANQGSEA. With 4 bases removed from V and 2 bases from J, the gap between germline ends came to 18 bases. In DNA form, the CDR3 reads TGCAGCGTTGCAATGGGGGCGAGGGGCCCCTACAATGAGCAGTTCTTC. The encoded protein is CSVAMGARGPYNEQFF.

This clonotype was counted many times. The chain uses TRBV20-1 and TRBJ2-7, with 10 positions matching TRBD1. Unmatched junction bases numbered 8, after V lost 0 bases and J lost 3 bases. Germline values: CDR1 DFQATT, CDR2 SNEGSKA (reference sequence). This CDR3 is built from 16 residues. This chain's CDR3 is CSARDPGTGDLYEQYF. CDR3 bases: TGCAGTGCTAGAGATCCCGGGACAGGGGACCTCTACGAGCAGTACTTC.

This clonotype was observed many times. The rearrangement joins TRBV12-3 or TRBV12-4 to TRBJ2-1; TRBD2 aligns across 8 bases. This CDR3 is 15 amino acids long. The trim removed 4 bases at V and 6 bases at J, leaving 8 bases unmatched. This CDR3 reads CASSSTSGLRNEQFF. The CDR3 DNA reads TGTGCCAGCAGTTCAACTAGCGGCCTGCGCAATGAGCAGTTCTTC.

Comment on this clonotype: This may stem from a read error, because a much larger clone lies one nucleotide away. The chain employs TRBV7-2 and TRBJ1-1; 7 bases agree with TRBD1. Germline V gene sequence: CDR1 SGHTA, CDR2 FQGNSA. V lost 2 bases to trimming and J lost 11 bases; unmatched junction nucleotides: 8. The CDR3 spans 13 residues. The DNA for the CDR3 is TGTGCCAGCAGCTTAAGCCGGCAGGGGGGCGCTTTCTTT. This sequence encodes CASSLSRQGGAFF.

This clonotype was seen many times. The rearrangement links TRBV5-5 to TRBJ2-3; 7 bases map to TRBD1. The CDR3 loop spans 16 amino acids. The V gene end was trimmed by 4 bases and the J gene end by 3 bases; junction bases not matched to a gene: 11. The germline V gene has CDR1 SGHKS and CDR2 YYEKEE (reference sequence). CDR3 amino acids: CASSRDSLKSTDTQYF. The CDR3 DNA reads TGTGCCAGCAGCCGGGACAGCCTTAAGTCGACAGATACGCAGTATTTT.

This clonotype was picked up many times. V usage is TRBV7-9 and J usage is TRBJ2-2; D perhaps matches TRBD2 (6 bases). The ends were cut back, 2 bases at V and 4 bases at J, with 17 bases in the middle. Germline V lookup: CDR1 SEHNR, CDR2 FQNEAQ (reference sequence). This CDR3 contains 17 residues. The CDR3 DNA is TGTGCCAGCAGCTTAATACGCGGGATGACGGGCACCGGGGAGCTGTTTTTT. Amino acid sequence: CASSLIRGMTGTGELFF.

There are a few counts of this clonotype. CDR3 DNA: TGCAGTGCTAGAGATAGGCGGGAGGGCCGAGTGGGGTTGGACCAAGAGACCCAGTACTTC. It codes for CSARDRREGRVGLDQETQYF. The genes are TRBV20-1 and TRBJ2-5, with 9 bases lining up with TRBD2. Germline V gene sequence: CDR1 DFQATT, CDR2 SNEGSKA (reference sequence). J was trimmed by 0 bases and V by 0 bases; bases with no gene match: 17. The length of the CDR3 is 20 residues.

This clonotype was counted a few times. An end of the junction does not agree with germline; a read error may underlie this. The chain joins TRBV10-3 to TRBJ2-5; D might be TRBD1 (5 bases). Germline-derived CDR1 and CDR2 are ENHRY and SYGVKD. There are 15 residues in the CDR3. CDR3 protein: CTISESKPTVETQYF. CDR3 nucleotide sequence: TGTACCATCAGTGAGTCGAAACCGACAGTTGAGACCCAGTACTTC.

As to this clonotype: A much bigger clone sits one base away, suggesting this may be a read error. The rearrangement uses TRBV11-1 and TRBJ1-6; D ambiguous. Trimming shortened V by 5 bases and J by 10 bases, and 15 bases separated the two germline ends. The germline V gene encodes CDR1 SGHAT and CDR2 FQDESV (reference sequence). CDR3 length: 14 residues. The CDR3 region has the DNA TGTGCCAGCAGCCCTCAGAGATCCAACTCACCCCTCCACTTT. Protein: CASSPQRSNSPLHF.

This chain links TRBV4-1 with TRBJ2-1; D is possibly TRBD2 (6 bases). V lost 1 base and J 4 bases, leaving 11 bases between the germline ends. Germline V CDR1 and CDR2: MGHRA, YSYEKL. The CDR3 consists of 15 residues. CDR3 sequence (DNA): TGCGCCAGCAGCCAAGGAGCGGGCATATACAATGAGCAGTTCTTC. It is translated as CASSQGAGIYNEQFF.

Ten or more counts support this clonotype. This chain uses TRBV29-1 with TRBJ2-1; 8 bases match TRBD2. The CDR3 contains 15 residues. The junction had 4 bases not matched to a gene; V was cut back by 3 bases and J by 0 bases. Germline lookup yields CDR1 SQVTM and CDR2 ANQGSEA. In nucleotides, the CDR3 is TGCAGCGTTGAGCAGCGGGGGAGCTCCTACAATGAGCAGTTCTTC. Translating it yields CSVEQRGSSYNEQFF.

There are many counts of this clonotype. The chain combines TRBV5-1 with TRBJ2-7, with 7 bases lining up with TRBD1. Looked up from germline, CDR1 is SGHRS and CDR2 is YFSETQ. This CDR3 is built from 14 residues. Trimming removed 5 bases from V and 5 bases from J; junction bases left unmatched: 10. Written as DNA, the CDR3 is TGCGCCAGCAGACAACAGACAGGGTTCGACGAGCAGTACTTC. It is translated as CASRQQTGFDEQYF.